Given below is one T cell receptor (beta chain) in context. Its antigen is unidentified. This entry belongs to a study of cytomegalovirus exposure and HLA in healthy donors. Sequencing was performed with immunoSEQ multiplex PCR; in TCRdb, only in-frame clones are kept and a portion is missing. The sample shows hundreds of thousands of clones, less than 90% of them seen only once. The germline V and J ends were trimmed by 1 base and 3 bases, with 9 bases remaining between them. CDR1 is SGHRS and CDR2 is YFSETQ in the germline V gene. The CDR3 runs 14 residues. General study points: Listed as cytomegalovirus-associated were 150 or so TCR beta chains. CMV antigen specificity of three CMV-associated chains was confirmed in vitro.

This rearrangement joins TRBV5-1 to TRBJ2-3; D call uncertain. This TCR came from a young woman in good health and CMV-seronegative. The material sequenced was PBMCs. The CDR3 DNA is TGCGCCAGCAGCTTGTCAGGCCTAACAGATACGCAGTATTTT. The encoded protein is CASSLSGLTDTQYF.